These 9 T cell receptor beta chains were all obtained from the same sample, sequenced in a study of blood T cell repertoires in COVID-19 (TCRdb year 2020). Libraries were prepared through the immunoSEQ multiplex PCR assay. What TCRdb holds here is the immuneACCESS table cut down to in-frame rearrangements. Part of the clones is not present; checked against another copy, under half of the missing clones reflect an unresolved V gene, and the others are unexplained. Here the sample has 200,000 to 300,000 clones; 80% to 90% occur a single time. The ten largest clones represent 3.6% of the sample. The sample comprised PBMCs or T cells enriched from blood (not recorded which). The receptors derive from a woman aged 40 to 50 who had been exposed to COVID-19.

This chain links TRBV6-2 or TRBV6-3 with TRBJ2-7; 7 nucleotides line up with TRBD2. CDR3 length: 11 residues. Germline V CDR1 and CDR2: MNHEY, SVGEGT. Unmatched junction bases numbered 3, after V lost 6 bases and J lost 7 bases. This chain's CDR3 is CASSSGGEQYF. DNA of the CDR3: TGTGCCAGCAGCTCGGGGGGTGAGCAGTACTTC.

On this clone itself: Other nucleotide sequences in the sample specify the same CDR3. This sequence joins TRBV18 and TRBJ1-2, with TRBD1 as a possible D gene (5 bases). The CDR3 covers 12 residues. Per the germline V gene, CDR1 is KGHSH and CDR2 is LQKENI. V shed 2 bases and J shed 6 bases, with 7 bases lying between them. The CDR3 here is CASSPSGDGYTF. The DNA of the CDR3 is TGTGCCAGCTCACCATCGGGGGATGGCTACACCTTC.

The chain employs TRBV18 and TRBJ1-1; D is possibly TRBD1 (6 bases). Germline V gene lookup returns CDR1 KGHSH and CDR2 LQKENI. V gave up 8 bases and J gave up 0 bases, with 10 bases separating them. The CDR3 spans 13 residues. The CDR3 reads CASEGQMNTEAFF. The CDR3 bases are TGTGCCAGCGAAGGACAGATGAACACTGAAGCTTTCTTT.

The chain carries TRBV6-5 and TRBJ2-7, with a tentative D call TRBD1 (5 bases). Germline lookup yields CDR1 MNHEY and CDR2 SVGAGI. The CDR3 is made up of 16 amino acids. V was shortened by 0 bases and J by 1 base, with 13 bases between the two germline ends. CDR3 in DNA: TGTGCCAGCAGTTACTCGTCCTGGGGCATGTCCTACGAGCAGTACTTC. Encoded protein: CASSYSSWGMSYEQYF.

V usage is TRBV6-5 and J usage is TRBJ2-1; 7 bases match TRBD2. This CDR3 spans 15 amino acids. Germline trimming cut 6 bases from V and 4 bases from J; bases unmatched to any gene: 9. Per the germline V gene, CDR1 is MNHEY and CDR2 is SVGAGI. CDR3 region: CASSIAGNQYNEQFF. The CDR3, as DNA: TGTGCCAGCAGCATAGCGGGTAATCAATACAATGAGCAGTTCTTC.

In nucleotides, the CDR3 is TGTGCCAGCAGCTTGGGGGGGGATGGTTACGAGCAGTACTTC. Its translation is CASSLGGDGYEQYF. V is TRBV5-4 and J is TRBJ2-7, with D perhaps TRBD2 (6 bases). The CDR3 runs 14 residues. Trimming took 0 bases from V and 4 from J, leaving 11 bases between them. Per the germline V gene, CDR1 is SGHNT and CDR2 is YYREEE (reference sequence).

This clone was seen more than once but under ten times. The chain combines TRBV4-2 with TRBJ1-2; TRBD1 aligns across 10 bases. V shed 3 bases, J shed 4 bases, and the junction held 11 bases outside the gene matches. Germline values: CDR1 LGHNA, CDR2 YNFKEQ. This CDR3 spans 17 amino acids. CDR3 nucleotide sequence: TGTGCCAGCAGCCAGCTAGGACAGGGGGTGCGTACCTATGGCTACACCTTC. Protein product: CASSQLGQGVRTYGYTF.

This sequence joins TRBV19 and TRBJ2-7; tentatively, D is TRBD1 (5 bases). Trimming left V 0 bases short and J 2 bases short, with 14 bases between. The CDR3 totals 16 residues. The germline gives CDR1 LNHDA, CDR2 SQIVND (reference sequence). This CDR3 is CASSIEGQGATYEQYF. In nucleotides, the CDR3 is TGTGCCAGTAGTATAGAGGGGCAGGGCGCTACCTACGAGCAGTACTTC.

The chain uses TRBV7-7 and TRBJ2-1, with TRBD2 identical over 9 bases. This CDR3 has 16 residues. Germline V lookup: CDR1 SSHAT, CDR2 FNYEAQ (reference sequence). Germline trimming cut 1 base from V and 3 bases from J; bases unmatched to any gene: 4. CDR3 nucleotide sequence: TGTGCCAGCAGCTTAGTAGCGGGGGACAACTACAATGAGCAGTTCTTC. It translates to CASSLVAGDNYNEQFF. Together with reference TRBV7-7 and TRBJ2-1, the CDR3 gives the full variable domain: GAGVSQSPRYKVTKRGQDVTLRCDPISSHATLYWYQQALGQGPEFLTYFNYEAQPDKSGLPSDRFSAERPEGSISTLTIQRTEQRDSAMYRCASSLVAGDNYNEQFFGPGTRLTVL.